This is a list of T cell receptor beta chains from one sample in a study of vaccination effects on CD4 cells after COVID-19. Sequencing used immunoSEQ multiplex PCR; TCRdb keeps in-frame clones, though not all of them. The sample shows 50,000 or so clones, about four fifths of them seen only once. These TCRs are of unknown antigen specificity. This specimen consisted of CD4+ T cells from PBMCs cultured without peptide, obtained after COVID-19 vaccination. These receptors all stem from a human donor who had a prior SARS-CoV-2 infection. Each CDR3 is given with its conserved first and last residue.

TRBV6-6	TRBJ2-3	CASSLDRGSTDTQYF
TRBV6-5	TRBJ2-2	CASSRGGGRTGELFF
TRBV28	TRBJ2-6	CASSLSWGRELPFSGANVLTF
TRBV27	TRBJ1-5	CASSLGSGGNQPQHF
TRBV4-3	TRBJ1-2	CASSQDYRSYGYTF
TRBV3-1/TRBV3-2	TRBJ2-1	CASSQDSPLREGRVNSYNEQFF
TRBV5-4	TRBJ2-7	CASPCELGTYEQYF
TRBV10-3	TRBJ1-4	CAISEHGSTGTEKLFF
TRBV5-1	TRBJ2-3	CASSLVGTKDTQYF
TRBV19	TRBJ1-1	CASSIDGDTEAFF
TRBV15	TRBJ2-2	CATSRDPSGELFF
TRBV5-1	TRBJ1-2	CASSLESSTGGYTF
TRBV14	TRBJ2-5	CASSPNFGVKETQYF
TRBV6-4	TRBJ1-2	CASRRDRGSTGYTF
TRBV2	TRBJ2-5	CASSDLGLGHSETQYF
TRBV7-3	TRBJ2-3	CASSPGSSTDTQYF
TRBV7-2	TRBJ1-2	CVSSLGLYGYTF
TRBV7-2	TRBJ2-2	CASSPRFGELFF
TRBV10-2	TRBJ2-7	CASRTDRASGEQYF
TRBV7-6	TRBJ1-1	CASSPSVGQLNTEAFF
TRBV7-2	TRBJ2-1	CASSGTSGGSSYNEQFF
TRBV18	TRBJ2-1	CASSPESGLNEQFF
TRBV18	TRBJ2-1	CASSPTMGELGEQFF
TRBV6-5	TRBJ1-1	CASSYSEVDTEAFF
TRBV7-9	TRBJ1-6	CASSWSGARNSPLHF
TRBV27	TRBJ1-4	CASRDDSWDNEKLFF
TRBV5-1	TRBJ2-1	CASSSPSDEQFF
TRBV4-1	TRBJ1-4	CASSRGGTNEKLFF
TRBV5-4	TRBJ2-1	CASSFGGVSYNEQFF
TRBV5-5	TRBJ2-2	CASSLGPLAGTNTGELFF
TRBV30	TRBJ1-4	CAWSGGPVEKLFF
TRBV19	TRBJ1-6	CASSIDRGMRVALHF
TRBV3-1/TRBV3-2	TRBJ2-1	CASSRQGGINEQFF
TRBV19	TRBJ2-2	CASSMGVNTGELFF
TRBV4-3	TRBJ1-2	CASSQMTRGRGDGYTF
TRBV7-2	TRBJ2-1	CASSLGQGDSYNEQFF
TRBV9	TRBJ2-2	CASSVTSGSTGELFF
TRBV5-1	TRBJ2-5	CASSLAGHQETQYF
TRBV11-3	TRBJ2-7	CASSPSGVLAPAYEQYF
TRBV3-1/TRBV3-2	TRBJ2-7	CASSQGTGPWEQYF
TRBV24-1	TRBJ2-3	CATSDPSAYSTDTQYF
TRBV4-1	TRBJ2-3	CASSQTPASGRTQYF
TRBV6-2/TRBV6-3	TRBJ1-1	CASSRPTENTEAFF
TRBV5-1	TRBJ2-7	CASSLSQGHEQYF
TRBV15	TRBJ2-3	CATSRAQRGDTQYF
TRBV6-5	TRBJ2-2	CASSYSHGNTGELFF
TRBV9	TRBJ2-7	CASSVAGTSSYEQYF
TRBV9	TRBJ2-2	CASSVYPGARTGELFF
TRBV7-3	TRBJ2-7	CASSFRHPRTEAYEQYF